These 31 T cell receptor beta chains were all obtained from the same sample, sequenced in a study of Ad26.COV2.S vaccination and SARS-CoV-2 variants. The method was immunoSEQ multiplex PCR; TCRdb's version includes in-frame clones alone and lacks a portion of them. The sample lists about 680,000 clones; roughly nine tenths were seen once. Stated treatment: roughly 18 received Ad26.COV2.S at low or high dose, single or two shots; 5 received placebo; per-sample allocation not given. Day 63 following the first vaccine or placebo injection was when the samples were taken. The source material was peripheral blood, sampled in a trial of Ad26.COV2.S vaccine versus placebo. The receptors derive from a person between 18 and 59 years old who received the Ad26.COV2.S COVID-19 vaccine or a placebo.

This chain uses TRBV7-2 with TRBJ2-5; D tentatively reads TRBD1 or TRBD2 (5 bases each). CDR3 size: 14 residues. The ends were cut back, 0 bases at V and 5 bases at J, with 10 bases in the middle. Germline loops: CDR1 SGHTA, CDR2 FQGNSA. The DNA for the CDR3 is TGTGCCAGCAGCTTAGCCGGGGCGGTGGAGACCCAGTACTTC. Its protein is CASSLAGAVETQYF.

The chain uses TRBV19 and TRBJ2-3; 8 bases are a match to TRBD2. This CDR3 comprises 13 residues. Per the germline V gene, CDR1 is LNHDA and CDR2 is SQIVND (reference sequence). Unmatched junction bases numbered 2, after V lost 5 bases and J lost 4 bases. CDR3 bases: TGTGCCAGTAGTCCAGCGGGGGCAGATACGCAGTATTTT. This sequence encodes CASSPAGADTQYF.

CDR3 residues: CSVGLAGGPEQFF. CDR3 DNA: TGCAGCGTCGGACTAGCGGGGGGGCCTGAGCAGTTCTTC. The rearrangement uses TRBV29-1 and TRBJ2-1; TRBD2 aligns across 15 bases. This CDR3 is built from 13 residues. From germline, CDR1 is SQVTM and CDR2 ANQGSEA. V shed 6 bases and J 9 bases; nucleotides not matched to a gene: 3.

The rearrangement joins TRBV2 to TRBJ2-2; either TRBD1 or TRBD2 may fit D (5 bases each). This CDR3 is 15 amino acids long. Germline loops: CDR1 SNHLY, CDR2 FYNNEI. V lost 7 bases and J lost 0, with 12 bases in between. CDR3 in DNA: TGTGCCAGCACTACGGGACGTCCGAACACCGGGGAGCTGTTTTTT. Its translation is CASTTGRPNTGELFF.

Only one count was recorded for this clone. The chain employs TRBV5-8 and TRBJ1-1; no clear D gene. The CDR3 has 15 amino acids. Trimming removed 2 bases at V and 0 bases at J, with 11 bases between. The V gene's germline CDR1 is SGHTS and CDR2 YDEGEE. The CDR3 DNA is TGTGCCAGCAGCTTTGGGCGGCAGGTGAACACTGAAGCTTTCTTT. Translation: CASSFGRQVNTEAFF.

This clone was detected a few times. This may be a read error: a much more frequent sequence differs by one nucleotide. This same CDR3 is encoded by further DNA sequences in the sample. V and J are TRBV12-3 or TRBV12-4 and TRBJ2-7, with D unclear. The CDR3 runs to 11 residues. V lost 5 bases, J lost 1 base, and 3 bases lay in between. CDR3 in amino acids: CASSISYEQYF. In nucleotides, the CDR3 is TGTGCCAGCAGTATTTCCTACGAGCAGTACTTC.

V and J are TRBV10-3 and TRBJ2-3; TRBD1 matches 9 bases. CDR1 and CDR2 from the germline V gene are ENHRY and SYGVKD. The CDR3 covers 15 residues. Trimming at V came to 2 bases and at J to 3 bases, leaving 3 bases not matched to a gene. This chain's CDR3 is CAISETGGVTDTQYF. The CDR3 DNA reads TGTGCCATCAGTGAGACAGGGGGCGTAACAGATACGCAGTATTTT.

The chain uses TRBV20-1 and TRBJ2-7; no clear D. Deletions cut 4 bases from V and 4 bases from J, with 8 bases between. Looked up from germline, CDR1 is DFQATT and CDR2 is SNEGSKA (reference sequence). The CDR3 runs to 11 residues. The CDR3 DNA follows: TGCAGTGCTATAAAGGTTTACGAGCAGTACTTC. It codes for CSAIKVYEQYF.

The J gene is TRBJ2-5, the V gene TRBV6-6, with unresolved D. V was pared by 1 base and J by 2 bases, with 14 bases between. The CDR3 is made up of 16 amino acids. In germline, CDR1 is MNHNY, CDR2 SVGAGI (reference sequence). The CDR3 loop reads CASSYYGFLGQETQYF. In nucleotides, the CDR3 is TGTGCCAGCAGTTACTATGGCTTCTTGGGACAAGAGACCCAGTACTTC.

V and J are TRBV7-9 and TRBJ1-1; no reliable D call. V lost 8 bases to trimming and J lost 6 bases, with 10 bases between them. The CDR3 runs 11 residues. Germline V gene data show CDR1 as SEHNR and CDR2 as FQNEAQ (reference sequence). The DNA of the CDR3 is TGTGCCAGCGGATTTCAAGCTGAAGCTTTCTTT. This sequence encodes CASGFQAEAFF.

The rearrangement uses TRBV12-3 or TRBV12-4 and TRBJ1-1; the D gene is possibly TRBD1 (5 bases). This CDR3 region has 11 residues. The germline V and J ends were trimmed by 7 bases and 8 bases, with 11 bases remaining between them. CDR3 in DNA: TGTGCCAGCACCGTGGGACTAGAAGCTTTCTTT. It codes for CASTVGLEAFF.

The rearrangement joins TRBV6-5 to TRBJ2-5; D unresolved. The germline CDR1 and CDR2 sequences are MNHEY and SVGAGI. The CDR3 is 15 residues long. Trimming took off 2 bases at V and 5 bases at J, with 15 bases between the two ends. CDR3 region: CASSYDLKGEETQYF. In DNA form, the CDR3 reads TGTGCCAGCAGTTACGACCTTAAGGGCGAGGAGACCCAGTACTTC.

This rearrangement joins TRBV7-7 to TRBJ2-2, with D unresolved. The germline V gene has CDR1 SSHAT and CDR2 FNYEAQ (reference sequence). Trimming pared 5 bases from V and 1 base from J, leaving 11 bases between. The CDR3 loop spans 15 amino acids. The CDR3 sequence is CASSQRPMNTGELFF. As DNA, the CDR3 is TGTGCCAGCAGCCAACGACCAATGAACACCGGGGAGCTGTTTTTT.

The chain has TRBV20-1 and TRBJ2-1; 12 bases match TRBD2. Germline CDR1 and CDR2: DFQATT and SNEGSKA (reference sequence). There are 14 residues in the CDR3. J was trimmed by 9 bases and V by 3 bases; bases with no gene match: 6. Here the CDR3 reads CSASWASGRAEQFF. The CDR3 coding sequence is TGCAGTGCTAGTTGGGCTAGCGGGAGGGCTGAGCAGTTCTTC.

V usage is TRBV6-6 and J usage is TRBJ2-1; D is ambiguous. CDR3 length: 14 amino acids. Trimming removed 0 bases from V and 9 bases from J, with 12 bases in between. Germline CDR1 reads MNHNY; CDR2 reads SVGAGI (reference sequence). For the CDR3, the DNA is TGTGCCAGCAGTTACTCGCGGATGGACGGTGAGCAGTTCTTC. Protein sequence: CASSYSRMDGEQFF.

The V and J genes are TRBV4-3 and TRBJ1-2; 8 bases map to TRBD1. Germline CDR1 LGHNA, CDR2 YSLEER. The V and J ends lost 1 base and 4 bases, in that order; junction bases with no gene match: 5. The length of the CDR3 is 15 residues. For the CDR3, the DNA is TGCGCCAGCAGCCAAGGACAGGGGAACGGCTATGGCTACACCTTC. Encoded protein: CASSQGQGNGYGYTF.

With regard to this clone: At one of its ends the junction is not consistent with the germline gene, which may arise from a read error. The chain joins TRBV7-7 to TRBJ2-2; TRBD1 is a possible D gene (5 bases). The germline V gene has CDR1 SSHAT and CDR2 FNYEAQ (reference sequence). This CDR3 region has 15 residues. The CDR3 DNA is TGTGCTAGCAGCTTACCAGGGTGGGAAACCGGGGAGCTGTTTTTT. It translates to CASSLPGWETGELFF.

This chain joins TRBV7-2 and TRBJ1-6; perhaps TRBD1 as D (5 bases). The CDR3 consists of 13 residues. The germline gives CDR1 SGHTA, CDR2 FQGNSA. Trimming pared 8 bases from V and 6 bases from J, leaving 11 bases between. This chain's CDR3 is CASSRDSNSPLHF. The CDR3 coding sequence is TGTGCCAGCTCCCGGGACTCTAATTCACCCCTCCACTTT.

The chain employs TRBV14 and TRBJ1-2; D is undetermined. V lost 1 base and J 7 bases, leaving 10 bases between the germline ends. Germline V lookup: CDR1 SGHDN, CDR2 FVKESK. The CDR3 spans 13 residues. The CDR3 bases are TGTGCCAGCAGCCAAGGAACCCCGGGTGGCTACACCTTC. Translating gives CASSQGTPGGYTF. Using reference TRBV14 and TRBJ1-2 for the parts outside the CDR3, the full variable domain is EAGVTQFPSHSVIEKGQTVTLRCDPISGHDNLYWYRRVMGKEIKFLLHFVKESKQDESGMPNNRFLAERTGGTYSTLKVQPAELEDSGVYFCASSQGTPGGYTFGSGTRLTVV.

This rearrangement joins TRBV19 to TRBJ2-3; D is unclear. The V gene's germline CDR1 is LNHDA and CDR2 SQIVND (reference sequence). This CDR3 is 15 amino acids long. The V end was cut by 1 base, the J end by 4 bases, with 12 bases between. CDR3 sequence reads: CASSIGRVIADTQYF. The CDR3, as DNA: TGTGCCAGTAGTATAGGTAGGGTTATAGCAGATACGCAGTATTTT.

The V gene is TRBV7-3, the J gene TRBJ1-1, with D possibly matching TRBD1 (5 bases). The germline V gene has CDR1 SGHTA and CDR2 FQGTGA. The V gene lost 2 bases and the J gene lost 8 bases, with 12 bases spanning the gap. This CDR3 contains 13 residues. The DNA of the CDR3 is TGTGCCAGCAGCTTAGACCGGCAGGGCGAAGCTTTCTTT. Its protein is CASSLDRQGEAFF.

This chain joins TRBV7-9 and TRBJ1-5, with D hard to call. This CDR3 is built from 13 residues. Trimming pared 3 bases from V and 7 bases from J, leaving 10 bases between. Germline V gene lookup returns CDR1 SEHNR and CDR2 FQNEAQ (reference sequence). The CDR3 loop reads CASSFGPRQPQHF. The CDR3 region has the DNA TGTGCCAGCAGCTTTGGCCCTCGGCAGCCCCAGCATTTT.

The V gene is TRBV5-1, the J gene TRBJ1-4; 8 nucleotides agree with TRBD1. CDR3 length equals 18 residues. Germline CDR1 reads SGHRS; CDR2 reads YFSETQ. V was clipped by 0 bases and J by 7 bases; unmatched bases: 14. This chain's CDR3 is CASSLGRQGTGNGEKLFF. DNA for the CDR3: TGCGCCAGCAGCTTGGGAAGACAGGGGACGGGGAACGGTGAAAAACTGTTTTTT.

The gene calls are TRBV3-1 (or the pseudogene TRBV3-2) and TRBJ1-2; 8 bases are shared with TRBD1. This CDR3 spans 15 amino acids. V shed 8 bases and J 3 bases; nucleotides not matched to a gene: 11. CDR1 and CDR2 from the germline V gene are LGHDT and YNNKEL (reference sequence). CDR3 residues: CASSPQGASYYGYTF. DNA for the CDR3: TGTGCCAGCTCCCCCCAGGGGGCTAGCTACTATGGCTACACCTTC.

The chain is built from TRBV4-3 and TRBJ2-7; possibly TRBD1 for D (6 bases). In germline, CDR1 is LGHNA, CDR2 YSLEER. The V end lost 0 bases, the J end lost 0 bases, and 9 bases lay between the germline ends. The CDR3 is 15 amino acids. The CDR3 sequence: CASSQETGYSYEQYF. The DNA for the CDR3 is TGCGCCAGCAGCCAAGAGACAGGATACTCCTACGAGCAGTACTTC.

A word on this clone: The same CDR3 also results from other DNA sequences found in this sample. This sequence joins TRBV3-1 (or the pseudogene TRBV3-2) and TRBJ2-1; 7 bases are a match to TRBD2. CDR3 length: 14 residues. CDR1 is LGHDT, CDR2 YNNKEL, per germline (reference sequence). With 3 bases clipped from V and 4 bases from J, the junction kept 3 bases outside the gene matches. The CDR3 DNA follows: TGTGCCAGCAGCCAGGACGGGGGGTACAATGAGCAGTTCTTC. Its protein product is CASSQDGGYNEQFF.

The chain recombines TRBV2 with TRBJ2-1; TRBD2 aligns across 13 bases. The V segment lost 6 bases and the J segment 4 bases; nucleotides outside the gene matches: 3. The CDR3 totals 15 residues. Germline V gene lookup returns CDR1 SNHLY and CDR2 FYNNEI. This CDR3 reads CASRMTSGGYNEQFF. CDR3 nucleotide sequence: TGTGCCAGCAGGATGACTAGCGGGGGGTACAATGAGCAGTTCTTC.

The chain recombines TRBV4-1 with TRBJ1-5; 9 bases map to TRBD1. The CDR3 is 15 residues long. The germline V gene has CDR1 MGHRA and CDR2 YSYEKL. Unmatched junction bases numbered 2, after V lost 0 bases and J lost 5 bases. CDR3 region: CASSQDWTGDQPQHF. CDR3 coding DNA: TGCGCCAGCAGCCAAGACTGGACAGGGGATCAGCCCCAGCATTTT.

The chain links TRBV7-9 to TRBJ2-1, with 9 bases aligning to TRBD1. The CDR3 is 14 residues long. Germline V gives CDR1 SEHNR, CDR2 FQNEAQ (reference sequence). The junction had 4 bases not matched to a gene; V was cut back by 2 bases and J by 8 bases. This CDR3 is CASSLTGGWYEQFF. CDR3 DNA: TGTGCCAGCAGCTTAACAGGGGGCTGGTATGAGCAGTTCTTC.

The chain joins TRBV7-9 to TRBJ2-7; 10 bases match TRBD1. CDR1 SEHNR and CDR2 FQNEAQ come from the germline V gene (reference sequence). The V segment lost 7 bases and the J segment 6 bases; nucleotides outside the gene matches: 6. The CDR3 contains 13 residues. CDR3 sequence: CASNAGTGVEQYF. The CDR3 nucleotides read TGTGCCAGCAACGCCGGGACAGGGGTCGAGCAGTACTTC.

The rearrangement links TRBV7-2 to TRBJ2-7, with TRBD1 identical over 10 bases. The germline gives CDR1 SGHTA, CDR2 FQGNSA. With V trimmed by 5 bases and J by 2 bases, 6 bases remained unmatched. This CDR3 is built from 15 residues. The CDR3 loop reads CASSLGQGPTYEQYF. The DNA of the CDR3 is TGTGCCAGCAGCCTGGGACAGGGGCCAACCTACGAGCAGTACTTC.